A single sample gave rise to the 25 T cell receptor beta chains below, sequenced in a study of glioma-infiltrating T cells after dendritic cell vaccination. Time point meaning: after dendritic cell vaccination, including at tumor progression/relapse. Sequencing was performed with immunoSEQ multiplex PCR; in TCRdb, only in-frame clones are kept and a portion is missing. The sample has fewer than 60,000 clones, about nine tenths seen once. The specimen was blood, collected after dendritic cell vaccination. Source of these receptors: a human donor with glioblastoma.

CDR3 nucleotides: TGTGCCAGCAGCAGCGGGACAGGGGGAGAGACCCAGTACTTC. This encodes CASSSGTGGETQYF. The V gene is TRBV2, the J gene TRBJ2-5; 11 bases agree with TRBD1. The CDR3 has 14 residues. After removal of 6 bases from V and 4 bases from J, the junction contained 4 bases not matched to a gene. In germline, CDR1 is SNHLY, CDR2 FYNNEI.

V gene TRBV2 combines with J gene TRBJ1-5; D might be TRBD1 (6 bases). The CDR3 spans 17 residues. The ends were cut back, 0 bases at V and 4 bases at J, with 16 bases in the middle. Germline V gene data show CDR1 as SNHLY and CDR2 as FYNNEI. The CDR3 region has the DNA TGTGCCAGCAGTGAAGCGCTTCTATGGACAGATAATCAGCCCCAGCATTTT. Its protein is CASSEALLWTDNQPQHF.

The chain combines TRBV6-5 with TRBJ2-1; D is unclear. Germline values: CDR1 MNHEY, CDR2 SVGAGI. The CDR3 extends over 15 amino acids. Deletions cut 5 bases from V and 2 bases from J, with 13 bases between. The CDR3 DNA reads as TGTGCCAGCAGTCCAAGCACCGAACCCTACAATGAGCAGTTCTTC. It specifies CASSPSTEPYNEQFF.

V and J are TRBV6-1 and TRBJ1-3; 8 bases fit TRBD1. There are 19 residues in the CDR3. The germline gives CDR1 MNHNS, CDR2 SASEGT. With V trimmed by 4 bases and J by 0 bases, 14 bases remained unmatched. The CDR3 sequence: CASSVFKFGQGNSGNTIYF. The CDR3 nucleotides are TGTGCCAGCAGTGTCTTTAAGTTTGGACAGGGTAACTCTGGAAACACCATATATTTT.

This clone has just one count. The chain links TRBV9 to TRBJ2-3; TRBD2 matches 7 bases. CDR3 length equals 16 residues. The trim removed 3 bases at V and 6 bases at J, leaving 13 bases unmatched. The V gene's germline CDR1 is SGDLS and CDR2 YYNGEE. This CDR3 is CASSEEWGRAADTQYF. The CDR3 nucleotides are TGTGCCAGCAGCGAAGAGTGGGGGAGGGCCGCGGATACGCAGTATTTT.

DNA for the CDR3: TGCGCCAGCAGCCCCGGCGGGGGGGCGCGAGCTTCTTGGGGCTACACCTTC. As protein: CASSPGGGARASWGYTF. The genes are TRBV5-1 and TRBJ1-2, with D maybe TRBD1 (6 bases). This CDR3 has 17 amino acids. V was pared by 4 bases and J by 8 bases, with 27 bases between. CDR1 SGHRS and CDR2 YFSETQ come from the germline V gene.

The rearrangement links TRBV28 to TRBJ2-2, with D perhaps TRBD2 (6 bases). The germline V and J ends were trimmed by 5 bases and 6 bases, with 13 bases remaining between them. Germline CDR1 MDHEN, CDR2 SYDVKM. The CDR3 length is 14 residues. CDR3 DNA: TGTGCCAGCAGTCCCCCTAGCGAAGCCGGGGAGCTGTTTTTT. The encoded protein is CASSPPSEAGELFF.

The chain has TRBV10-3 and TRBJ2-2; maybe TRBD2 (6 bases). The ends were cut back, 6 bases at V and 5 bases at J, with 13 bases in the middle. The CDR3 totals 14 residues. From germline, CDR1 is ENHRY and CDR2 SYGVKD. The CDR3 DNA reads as TGTGCCATCAGGACGGCTAGCGATACCGGGGAGCTGTTTTTT. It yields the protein CAIRTASDTGELFF.

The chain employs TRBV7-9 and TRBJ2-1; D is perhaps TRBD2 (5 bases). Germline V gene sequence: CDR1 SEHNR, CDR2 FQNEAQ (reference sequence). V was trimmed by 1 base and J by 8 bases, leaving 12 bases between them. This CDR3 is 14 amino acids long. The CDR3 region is CASSLGSGKHEQFF. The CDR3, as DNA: TGTGCCAGCAGCTTAGGCTCGGGGAAACATGAGCAGTTCTTC.

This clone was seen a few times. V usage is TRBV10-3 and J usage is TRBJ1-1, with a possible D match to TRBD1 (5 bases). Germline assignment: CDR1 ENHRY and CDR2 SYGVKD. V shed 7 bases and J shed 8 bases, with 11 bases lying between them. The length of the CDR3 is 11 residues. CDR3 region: CAIKSTGEAFF. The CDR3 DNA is TGTGCCATCAAATCTACAGGAGAAGCTTTCTTT.

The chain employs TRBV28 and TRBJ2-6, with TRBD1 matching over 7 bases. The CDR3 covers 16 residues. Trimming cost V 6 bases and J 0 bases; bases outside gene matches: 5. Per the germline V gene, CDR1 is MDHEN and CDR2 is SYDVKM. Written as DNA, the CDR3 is TGTGCCAGCAGCCGGGACAGCCCCTCTGGGGCCAACGTCCTGACTTTC. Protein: CASSRDSPSGANVLTF.

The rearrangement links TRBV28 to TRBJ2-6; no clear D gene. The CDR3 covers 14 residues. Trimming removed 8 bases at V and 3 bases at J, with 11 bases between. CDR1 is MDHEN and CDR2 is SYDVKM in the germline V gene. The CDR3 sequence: CASAWAGGANVLTF. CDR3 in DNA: TGTGCCAGCGCCTGGGCTGGTGGGGCCAACGTCCTGACTTTC.

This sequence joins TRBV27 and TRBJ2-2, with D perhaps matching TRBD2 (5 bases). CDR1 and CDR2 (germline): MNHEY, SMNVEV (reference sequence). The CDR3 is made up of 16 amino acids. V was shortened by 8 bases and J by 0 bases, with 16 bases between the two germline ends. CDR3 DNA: TGTGCCAGCGTAGGCCTCGGCGGGTCGAACACCGGGGAGCTGTTTTTT. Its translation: CASVGLGGSNTGELFF.

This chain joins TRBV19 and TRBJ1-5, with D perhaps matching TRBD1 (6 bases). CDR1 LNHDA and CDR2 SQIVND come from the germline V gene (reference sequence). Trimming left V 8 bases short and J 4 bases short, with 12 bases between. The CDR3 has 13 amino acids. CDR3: CASEQGWNQPQHF. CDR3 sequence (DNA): TGTGCCAGTGAACAGGGCTGGAATCAGCCCCAGCATTTT. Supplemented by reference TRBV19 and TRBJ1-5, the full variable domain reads DGGITQSPKYLFRKEGQNVTLSCEQNLNHDAMYWYRQDPGQGLRLIYYSQIVNDFQKGDIAEGYSVSREKKESFPLTVTSAQKNPTAFYLCASEQGWNQPQHFGDGTRLSIL.

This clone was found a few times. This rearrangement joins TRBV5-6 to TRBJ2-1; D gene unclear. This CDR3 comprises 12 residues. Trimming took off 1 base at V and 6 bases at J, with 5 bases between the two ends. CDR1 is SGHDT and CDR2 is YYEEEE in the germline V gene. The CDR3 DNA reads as TGTGCCAGCAGCTTGTCTATCAATGAGCAGTTCTTC. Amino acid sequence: CASSLSINEQFF.

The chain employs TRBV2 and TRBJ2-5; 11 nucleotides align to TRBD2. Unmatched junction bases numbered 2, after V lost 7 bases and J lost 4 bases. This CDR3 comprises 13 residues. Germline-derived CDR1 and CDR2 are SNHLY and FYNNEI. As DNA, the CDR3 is TGTGCCAGCACAGGACTAGCGGGAGAGACCCAGTACTTC. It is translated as CASTGLAGETQYF.

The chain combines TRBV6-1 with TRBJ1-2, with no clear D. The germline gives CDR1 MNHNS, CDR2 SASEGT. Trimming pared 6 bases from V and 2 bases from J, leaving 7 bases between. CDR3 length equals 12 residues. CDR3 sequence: CASRGLNYGYTF. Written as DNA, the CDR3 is TGTGCCAGCAGGGGCCTAAACTATGGCTACACCTTC.

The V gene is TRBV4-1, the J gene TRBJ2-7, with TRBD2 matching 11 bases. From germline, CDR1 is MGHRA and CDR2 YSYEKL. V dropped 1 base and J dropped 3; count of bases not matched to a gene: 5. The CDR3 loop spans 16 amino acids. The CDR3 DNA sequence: TGCGCCAGCAGCCAAGGGACTAGCGGGCTTGTCTACGAGCAGTACTTC. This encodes CASSQGTSGLVYEQYF.

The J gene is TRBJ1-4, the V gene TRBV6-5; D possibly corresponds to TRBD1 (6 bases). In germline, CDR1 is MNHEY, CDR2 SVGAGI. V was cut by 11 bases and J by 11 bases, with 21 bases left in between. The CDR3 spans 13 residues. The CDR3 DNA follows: TGTGCCCATGGGGCGAAAAATACAGGGAAACTGTTTTTT. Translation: CAHGAKNTGKLFF.

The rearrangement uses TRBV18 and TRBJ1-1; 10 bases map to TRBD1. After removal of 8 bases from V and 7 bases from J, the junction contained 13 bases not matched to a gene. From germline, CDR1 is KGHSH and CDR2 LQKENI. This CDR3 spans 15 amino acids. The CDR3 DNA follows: TGTGCCAGCCGCAAAACGGGGACAGGGGCACATGAAGCTTTCTTT. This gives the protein CASRKTGTGAHEAFF. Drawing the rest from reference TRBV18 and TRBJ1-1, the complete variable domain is NAGVMQNPRHLVRRRGQEARLRCSPMKGHSHVYWYRQLPEEGLKFMVYLQKENIIDESGMPKERFSAEFPKEGPSILRIQQVVRGDSAAYFCASRKTGTGAHEAFFGQGTRLTVV.

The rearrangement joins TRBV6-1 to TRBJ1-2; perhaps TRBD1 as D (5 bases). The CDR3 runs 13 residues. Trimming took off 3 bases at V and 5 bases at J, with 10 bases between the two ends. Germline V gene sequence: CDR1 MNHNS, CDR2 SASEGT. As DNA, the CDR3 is TGTGCCAGCAGTGAGATACAGGAATATGGCTACACCTTC. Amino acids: CASSEIQEYGYTF.

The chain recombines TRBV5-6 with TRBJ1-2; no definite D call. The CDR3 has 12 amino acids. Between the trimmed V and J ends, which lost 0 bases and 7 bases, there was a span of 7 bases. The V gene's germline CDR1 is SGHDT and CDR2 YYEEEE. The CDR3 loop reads CASSLGTSGYTF. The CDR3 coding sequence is TGTGCCAGCAGCTTGGGGACTAGTGGCTACACCTTC.

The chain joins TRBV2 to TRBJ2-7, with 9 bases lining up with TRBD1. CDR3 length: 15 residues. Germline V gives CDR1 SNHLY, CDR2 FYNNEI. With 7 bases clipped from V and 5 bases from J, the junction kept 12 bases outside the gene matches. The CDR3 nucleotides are TGTGCCAGCAAACCCCCCGGGACAGGGAGGCACGAGCAGTACTTC. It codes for CASKPPGTGRHEQYF. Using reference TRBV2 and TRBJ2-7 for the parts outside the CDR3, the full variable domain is EPEVTQTPSHQVTQMGQEVILRCVPISNHLYFYWYRQILGQKVEFLVSFYNNEISEKSEIFDDQFSVERPDGSNFTLKIRSTKLEDSAMYFCASKPPGTGRHEQYFGPGTRLTVT.

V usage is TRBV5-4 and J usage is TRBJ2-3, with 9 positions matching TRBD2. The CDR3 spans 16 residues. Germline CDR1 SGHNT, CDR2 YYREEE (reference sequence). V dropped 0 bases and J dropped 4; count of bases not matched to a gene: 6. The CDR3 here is CASSLDSGSRADTQYF. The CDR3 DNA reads TGTGCCAGCAGCTTGGATAGCGGGAGCCGAGCAGATACGCAGTATTTT.

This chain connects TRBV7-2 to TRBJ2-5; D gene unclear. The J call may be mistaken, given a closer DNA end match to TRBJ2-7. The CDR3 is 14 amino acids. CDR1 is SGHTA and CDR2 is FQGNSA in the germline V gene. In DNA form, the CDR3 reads TGTGCCAGCAGCTTAGAACAGAACTCCTACGAGCAGTACTTC. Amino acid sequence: CASSLEQNSYEQYF.